In this sample, the clone carrying this T cell receptor beta chain turned up many times. Its target is unknown. TCRdb processed the 5' RACE reads anew with MiXCR; each CDR3 protein has one entry. This sample has about 560,000 distinct CDR3 sequences, with roughly 22% found just once. The sample originates from a study of T-cell memory formation after mild COVID-19. Study-wide context: In these data, TCR clusters were largely donor specific.

Whole-study findings and limits: Chiefly within CM and EM were the contracting CD4+ clones; CD8+ ones were within EMRA. There was a balanced CD4/CD8 profile in clones contracting day 15 to 85, and later expanders leaned CD4+.

The TCR sequence derives from an adult woman who had mild COVID-19 (a few samples of this study predate the infection). Cell type and time point are not known. What was sequenced was PBMCs or a T cell subset sorted from them (not recorded which).

The CDR3 region is CASSLAGGPAYEQFF. In DNA form, the CDR3 reads TGTGCCAGCAGTTTGGCGGGAGGGCCCGCTTATGAGCAGTTCTTC. The chain couples TRBV12-3 or TRBV12-4 to TRBJ2-1; 9 positions agree with TRBD2. The CDR3 has 15 residues. J gave up 8 bases and V 3 bases, and 8 bases lay outside the gene matches.